The rows below give T cell receptor beta chains drawn from one sample of a study of response to subunit inactivated influenza vaccine. Using its own MiXCR run on the RT-PCR reads, TCRdb lists one record per CDR3 protein. The table has about 540,000 distinct CDR3 sequences, approximately 20% seen once. This sample also appeared in a second study, on T cells expressing NK-cell markers.

Sample: CD4+ T cells sorted from PBMCs, taken 11 to 12 days after vaccination. These TCRs come from a man aged 45-65 years who received an inactivated influenza vaccine. Both conserved end residues are trimmed from each CDR3.

CDR3	V	J
ASSVGQGASNEQF	TRBV5-1	TRBJ2-1
ASSYSVGTSGPLNEQF	TRBV6-2/TRBV6-3	TRBJ2-1
SASPPSGRALTDTQY	TRBV20-1	TRBJ2-3
SVVFVTGLQETQY	TRBV29-1	TRBJ2-5
ASSQAPGTRVGTQY	TRBV3-1	TRBJ2-5
ASSYVASGDSFPYEQY	TRBV6-5	TRBJ2-7
ASSQGARTELRETQY	TRBV3-1	TRBJ2-5
ASSYSIGGTQY	TRBV6-5	TRBJ2-3
ASSLEGPGASSKPGAQY	TRBV27	TRBJ2-5
ASSPLGTVNYEQY	TRBV18	TRBJ2-7
ASSSLLLPGELF	TRBV6-5	TRBJ2-2
ASSSALTREQF	TRBV7-3	TRBJ2-1
ATSDLSAGGRNEQF	TRBV24-1	TRBJ2-1
ASSLGTVHSPLH	TRBV7-2	TRBJ1-6
SARDQRGPTDTQY	TRBV20-1	TRBJ2-3
ASSRNQGAGQF	TRBV12-3/TRBV12-4	TRBJ2-1
ASSPPDLTQY	TRBV18	TRBJ2-5
ASSSRQGDNSPLH	TRBV18	TRBJ1-6
ASSVGGGSANEKLF	TRBV9	TRBJ1-4
AISESANSGTFTDTQY	TRBV10-3	TRBJ2-3
ASSSTWDSSSYNEQF	TRBV12-3/TRBV12-4	TRBJ2-1
SVETQVLAKNIQY	TRBV29-1	TRBJ2-4
ASTKGHGLNEQF	TRBV7-7	TRBJ2-1
SVATGLLDTDTQY	TRBV29-1	TRBJ2-3